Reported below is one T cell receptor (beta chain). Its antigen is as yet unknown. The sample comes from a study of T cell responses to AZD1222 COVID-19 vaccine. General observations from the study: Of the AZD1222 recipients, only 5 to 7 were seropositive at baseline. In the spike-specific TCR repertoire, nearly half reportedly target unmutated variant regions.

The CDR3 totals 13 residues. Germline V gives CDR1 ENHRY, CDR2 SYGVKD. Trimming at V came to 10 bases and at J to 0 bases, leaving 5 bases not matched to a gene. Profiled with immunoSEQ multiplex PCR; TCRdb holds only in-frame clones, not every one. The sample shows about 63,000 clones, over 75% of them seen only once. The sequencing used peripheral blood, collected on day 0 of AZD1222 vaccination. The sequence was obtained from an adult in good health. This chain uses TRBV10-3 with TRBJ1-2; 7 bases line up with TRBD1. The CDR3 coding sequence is TGTGCCACCGGGACAGATCCTAACTATGGCTACACCTTC. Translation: CATGTDPNYGYTF.